The 22 T cell receptor beta chains below come from one sample, sequenced in a study of T cell responses to AZD1222 COVID-19 vaccine. Clones were sequenced by immunoSEQ multiplex PCR, and TCRdb holds only the in-frame ones, with some missing. The sample includes some 83,000 clones, around 89% of them seen just once. The sample was peripheral blood, taken 28 days after the second AZD1222 dose. The receptors here all came from an adult who received the AZD1222 COVID-19 vaccine.

This clone was seen a few times. The V and J genes are TRBV19 and TRBJ1-2; TRBD1 agrees at 9 bases. The CDR3 is 15 amino acids. V lost 3 bases to trimming and J lost 3 bases; unmatched junction nucleotides: 5. The germline V gene has CDR1 LNHDA and CDR2 SQIVND (reference sequence). The CDR3: CASSIGGQGYYGYTF. CDR3 DNA sequence: TGTGCCAGTAGTATCGGAGGACAGGGGTACTATGGCTACACCTTC.

The V gene is TRBV7-8, the J gene TRBJ1-5; D not certain. Trimming shortened V by 1 base and J by 2 bases, and 9 bases separated the two germline ends. Germline values: CDR1 SGHVS, CDR2 FQNEAQ. The CDR3 length is 15 residues. This chain's CDR3 is CASSLVSGGNQPQHF. The CDR3 region has the DNA TGTGCCAGCAGCTTAGTCTCTGGGGGCAATCAGCCCCAGCATTTT.

V usage is TRBV5-5 and J usage is TRBJ1-2; D possibly corresponds to TRBD1 (6 bases). Trimming removed 0 bases at V and 7 bases at J, with 16 bases between. This CDR3 spans 15 amino acids. Germline V gene sequence: CDR1 SGHKS, CDR2 YYEKEE (reference sequence). The CDR3 spells CASSLEWTEAGGYTF. DNA of the CDR3: TGTGCCAGCAGCTTGGAGTGGACAGAGGCCGGTGGCTACACCTTC.

V and J are TRBV19 and TRBJ2-3; 14 bases align to TRBD2. This CDR3 contains 16 residues. CDR1 and CDR2 from the germline V gene are LNHDA and SQIVND (reference sequence). The junction had 6 bases not matched to a gene; V was cut back by 6 bases and J by 4 bases. CDR3 protein: CASSKGTSGGPDTQYF. CDR3 coding DNA: TGTGCCAGTAGCAAAGGGACTAGCGGGGGCCCAGATACGCAGTATTTT.

V and J are TRBV6-5 and TRBJ1-2; no reliable D call. Per the germline V gene, CDR1 is MNHEY and CDR2 is SVGAGI. Trimming took 0 bases from V and 4 from J, leaving 9 bases between them. CDR3 size: 14 residues. CDR3 coding DNA: TGTGCCAGCAGTTACTCGGGCGGATCCTATGGCTACACCTTC. Residues: CASSYSGGSYGYTF.

The chain joins TRBV6-2 or TRBV6-3 to TRBJ1-5; a weak D match, TRBD1 (5 bases). Germline assignment: CDR1 MNHEY and CDR2 SVGEGT. V was pared by 2 bases and J by 1 base, with 6 bases between. This CDR3 contains 14 residues. The CDR3 DNA reads TGTGCCAGCAGTTACGGGGGAAGCAATCAGCCCCAGCATTTT. This gives the protein CASSYGGSNQPQHF.

Comments on this clone: Other DNA sequences from this sample encode an identical CDR3 as well. The rearrangement joins TRBV6-6 to TRBJ1-5; possible D gene TRBD1, 5 bases. The CDR3 is 18 amino acids. V was trimmed by 9 bases and J by 3 bases, leaving 27 bases between them. CDR1 MNHNY and CDR2 SVGAGI come from the germline V gene (reference sequence). Written as DNA, the CDR3 is TGTGCCAGTAGCCGATTCTCCCCGGGGCAGGCGATCAATCAGCCCCAGCATTTT. Translating gives CASSRFSPGQAINQPQHF.

This chain uses TRBV6-5 with TRBJ1-2, with D hard to call. Germline lookup yields CDR1 MNHEY and CDR2 SVGAGI. The CDR3 sequence is 14 residues long. V was shortened by 2 bases and J by 2 bases, with 9 bases between the two germline ends. CDR3 in DNA: TGTGCCAGCAGTTACGGCCGGAAGAACTATGGCTACACCTTC. Protein sequence: CASSYGRKNYGYTF.

The chain is built from TRBV3-1 (or the pseudogene TRBV3-2) and TRBJ1-2; tentatively, D is TRBD1 (6 bases). With 3 bases removed from V and 5 bases from J, the gap between germline ends came to 16 bases. This CDR3 is 15 amino acids long. Germline-derived CDR1 and CDR2 are LGHDT and YNNKEL (reference sequence). The CDR3 DNA sequence: TGTGCCAGCAGCCACCGGGACACTGCTCAGTATGGCTACACCTTC. Its translation: CASSHRDTAQYGYTF.

The rearrangement uses TRBV2 and TRBJ1-5, with 8 bases lining up with TRBD1. The CDR3 totals 14 residues. CDR1 is SNHLY, CDR2 FYNNEI, per germline. V lost 7 bases and J lost 5; bases outside the gene matches: 7. CDR3 protein: CASNRGSRDQPQHF. CDR3 coding DNA: TGTGCCAGCAACAGGGGGTCCCGGGATCAGCCCCAGCATTTT.

This rearrangement joins TRBV28 to TRBJ1-1; D is ambiguous. V gave up 3 bases and J gave up 0 bases, with 5 bases separating them. From germline, CDR1 is MDHEN and CDR2 SYDVKM. CDR3 length equals 13 residues. CDR3 region: CASSFHMNTEAFF. CDR3 bases: TGTGCCAGCAGTTTCCACATGAACACTGAAGCTTTCTTT.

The rearrangement joins TRBV7-3 to TRBJ1-1; D is ambiguous. This CDR3 has 13 residues. V was cut by 4 bases and J by 1 base, with 7 bases left in between. Germline CDR1 reads SGHTA; CDR2 reads FQGTGA. The CDR3 bases are TGTGCCAGCAGCTCCCAGGAGAACACTGAAGCTTTCTTT. It encodes CASSSQENTEAFF.

The gene calls are TRBV6-5 and TRBJ2-7, with 7 bases aligning to TRBD1. With V trimmed by 5 bases and J by 0 bases, 7 bases remained unmatched. Germline CDR1 reads MNHEY; CDR2 reads SVGAGI. The CDR3 loop spans 15 amino acids. The chain's CDR3 is CASSLMGTASYEQYF. The CDR3 coding sequence is TGTGCCAGCAGTCTTATGGGGACAGCCTCCTACGAGCAGTACTTC.

Turning to this clone: This CDR3 is also generated by other DNA sequences in the sample. This chain uses TRBV4-2 with TRBJ2-7, with D possibly matching TRBD1 (5 bases). Trimming took off 2 bases at V and 4 bases at J, with 6 bases between the two ends. Germline values: CDR1 LGHNA, CDR2 YNFKEQ. CDR3 size: 12 residues. The DNA for the CDR3 is TGTGCCAGCAGCCAATCAGGGTACGAGCAGTACTTC. Amino acids: CASSQSGYEQYF.

The V call is TRBV24-1, the J call TRBJ2-7, with TRBD2 as a possible D gene (5 bases). This CDR3 contains 12 residues. Trimming took 9 bases from V and 1 from J, leaving 9 bases between them. CDR1 KGHDR and CDR2 SFDVKD come from the germline V gene. The CDR3 DNA reads as TGTGCCACCGAGGGCCCTTCCTACGAGCAGTACTTC. Translating it yields CATEGPSYEQYF.

The chain combines TRBV12-5 with TRBJ1-1, with 7 bases aligning to TRBD1. Germline CDR1 and CDR2: LGHNT and FRNRAP. The CDR3 sequence is 16 residues long. V was clipped by 6 bases and J by 0 bases; unmatched bases: 10. The CDR3 protein is CASGLPGTVMNTEAFF. The DNA for the CDR3 is TGTGCTAGTGGACTCCCCGGGACAGTAATGAACACTGAAGCTTTCTTT.

The V call is TRBV15, the J call TRBJ1-3, with D unresolved. In germline, CDR1 is LNHNV, CDR2 YYDKDF (reference sequence). Trimming shortened V by 2 bases and J by 0 bases, and 20 bases separated the two germline ends. This CDR3 comprises 19 residues. CDR3 bases: TGTGCCACCAGCAGACTGACACGCCGCGGCATCGCCTCTGGAAACACCATATATTTT. Translation: CATSRLTRRGIASGNTIYF.

This clone was seen a single time. V is TRBV7-9 and J is TRBJ2-7, with 10 positions matching TRBD1. The CDR3 totals 18 residues. Germline values: CDR1 SEHNR, CDR2 FQNEAQ (reference sequence). V trimming: 0 bases; J trimming: 0 bases; junction bases outside the gene matches: 8. This CDR3 reads CASSLAKMGQGHSYEQYF. The CDR3 coding sequence is TGTGCCAGCAGCTTAGCCAAAATGGGACAGGGGCACTCCTACGAGCAGTACTTC.

This clone was counted a single time. The junction differs from germline at one of its ends, possibly a read error. This rearrangement joins TRBV6-1 to TRBJ1-2; TRBD1 aligns across 8 bases. Germline V CDR1 and CDR2: MNHNS, SASEGT. The CDR3 consists of 14 residues. CDR3 sequence (DNA): TGTGCCAGCAGAGAAGGCGACAGGGGAAATGGCTACACCTTC. Encoded protein: CASREGDRGNGYTF.

The chain employs TRBV7-3 and TRBJ2-7; tentatively, D is TRBD2 (6 bases). This CDR3 is built from 13 residues. Germline lookup yields CDR1 SGHTA and CDR2 FQGTGA. Between the trimmed V and J ends, which lost 3 bases and 2 bases, there was a span of 8 bases. CDR3 sequence reads: CASSFGGTYEQYF. The CDR3 DNA reads as TGTGCCAGCAGCTTCGGGGGAACCTACGAGCAGTACTTC.

The gene calls are TRBV2 and TRBJ2-2; 8 nucleotides line up with TRBD1. Germline V gives CDR1 SNHLY, CDR2 FYNNEI. Trimming removed 6 bases from V and 6 bases from J; junction bases left unmatched: 3. The length of the CDR3 is 13 residues. The CDR3 coding sequence is TGTGCCAGCAGGCGGACAGGGCCCGGGGAGCTGTTTTTT. Amino acid sequence: CASRRTGPGELFF.

The chain combines TRBV30 with TRBJ1-2; the D is unclear. CDR1 and CDR2 (germline): GTSNPN, SVGIG (reference sequence). V gave up 4 bases and J gave up 5 bases, with 11 bases separating them. The CDR3 runs to 12 residues. As DNA, the CDR3 is TGTGCCTGGAACTCCGGGAATTATGGCTACACCTTC. Encoded protein: CAWNSGNYGYTF.